A selection of T cell receptor beta chains follows, all from one sample in a study of blood T cell repertoires in COVID-19. The protocol was immunoSEQ multiplex PCR, while the TCRdb copy is restricted to in-frame clones and leaves out a portion. The data contain roughly 230,000 clones, 82% of them seen just once; the ten biggest clones take up 3.6%. Material for sequencing was peripheral blood. These receptor sequences come from a woman of 80 years or more with acute or convalescent COVID-19. The CDR3 runs from the conserved cysteine through the conserved F or W. A D gene is named only where the DNA matches it firmly. Size is stated for part of the rows, as once, few or many counts, or as a class when the clone is expanded.

NA	TRBJ2-7	TRBD1	TRBV3-1/TRBV3-2	CASSLTGTGYDEQYF	TGTGCCAGCAGCCTGACCGGGACAGGGTATGACGAGCAGTACTTC
NA	TRBJ1-1	NA	TRBV7-9	CASSSWGVRAFF	TGTGCCAGCAGCTCTTGGGGAGTTAGGGCTTTCTTT
NA	TRBJ2-5	NA	TRBV9	CASSVGGGQETQYF	TGTGCCAGCAGCGTAGGTGGAGGGCAAGAGACCCAGTACTTC
NA	TRBJ1-1	NA	TRBV28	CASSLLRQENTEAFF	TGTGCCAGCAGTTTGCTTAGACAGGAGAACACTGAAGCTTTCTTT
NA	TRBJ2-5	NA	TRBV6-1	CASSESIKETQYF	TGTGCCAGCAGTGAATCTATTAAAGAGACCCAGTACTTC
NA	TRBJ1-5	NA	TRBV6-6	CASSNNQPQHF	TGTGCCAGCAGCAACAATCAGCCCCAGCATTTT
NA	TRBJ2-2	TRBD2	TRBV6-5	CASSWTSGGTGELFF	TGTGCCAGCAGCTGGACTAGCGGGGGTACCGGGGAGCTGTTTTTT
few	TRBJ2-7	NA	TRBV23-1	CASSRCETVSSGVYEQYF	TGCGCCAGCAGTCGCTGTGAGACAGTGTCCTCGGGCGTCTACGAGCAGTACTTC
NA	TRBJ1-3	NA	TRBV5-6	CASSPLTDRNTIYF	TGTGCCAGCAGCCCCTTGACAGATAGAAACACCATATATTTT
NA	TRBJ2-7	TRBD1	TRBV4-2	CASSQEGDRKGEQYF	TGTGCCAGCAGCCAAGAGGGGGACAGGAAAGGCGAGCAGTACTTC
NA	TRBJ2-1	NA	TRBV11-3	CASSLDSWSGEQFF	TGTGCCAGCAGCTTAGATTCTTGGAGCGGTGAGCAGTTCTTC
few	TRBJ1-2	NA	TRBV24-1	CATSEGVNYGYTF	TGTGCCACCAGTGAGGGAGTGAACTATGGCTACACCTTC
NA	TRBJ2-1	NA	TRBV6-5	CASSYGGFNNEQFF	TGTGCCAGCAGTTACGGCGGATTTAACAATGAGCAGTTCTTC
NA	TRBJ2-7	TRBD2	TRBV6-7	CASSYSTGVGGRNEQYF	TGTGCCAGCAGTTACTCCACGGGCGTCGGGGGGAGGAACGAGCAGTACTTC
once	TRBJ2-1	NA	TRBV3-1/TRBV3-2	CASTFGGSSYNEQFF	TGTGCCAGCACCTTCGGGGGATCCTCCTACAATGAGCAGTTCTTC
few	TRBJ2-2	TRBD2	TRBV7-6	CASSSLAGLTGELFF	TGTGCCAGCAGCTCGCTAGCGGGGTTAACCGGGGAGCTGTTTTTT
NA	TRBJ1-2	TRBD1	TRBV24-1	CATNADRAYGYTF	TGTGCCACCAATGCGGACAGGGCCTATGGCTACACCTTC
NA	TRBJ1-3	NA	TRBV2	CASTTGSGNTIYF	TGTGCCAGCACCACGGGGTCTGGAAACACCATATATTTT
NA	TRBJ2-7	NA	TRBV6-1	CASSEPGQPTSYEQYF	TGTGCCAGCAGTGAACCAGGACAGCCGACCTCCTACGAGCAGTACTTC
few	TRBJ2-7	TRBD1	TRBV2	CASTGTGGSYEQYF	TGTGCCAGCACCGGGACAGGGGGGTCCTACGAGCAGTACTTC
NA	TRBJ1-2	NA	TRBV12-3/TRBV12-4	CASTPRRNYGYTF	TGTGCCAGCACCCCCAGGAGGAACTATGGCTACACCTTC
NA	TRBJ1-1	TRBD1	TRBV19	CASSPDRGVPEAFF	TGTGCCAGTAGTCCGGACAGGGGGGTCCCTGAAGCTTTCTTT
once	TRBJ1-1	NA	TRBV6-5	CASSPTQGLGTEAFF	TGTGCCAGCAGCCCGACACAGGGCTTGGGGACTGAAGCTTTCTTT
NA	TRBJ2-2	TRBD2	TRBV6-5	CASYSGGAGTGELFF	TGTGCCAGCTATAGCGGGGGGGCCGGCACCGGGGAGCTGTTTTTT
NA	TRBJ2-2	TRBD1	TRBV5-1	CASSRTGTASNTGELFF	TGCGCCAGCAGTCGTACCGGGACAGCTAGTAACACCGGGGAGCTGTTTTTT
NA	TRBJ1-1	TRBD1	TRBV29-1	CSVGQQGATTEAFF	TGCAGCGTTGGACAACAGGGGGCGACCACTGAAGCTTTCTTT
NA	TRBJ2-4	NA	TRBV3-1/TRBV3-2	CASSPWRIAKNIQYF	TGTGCCAGCAGCCCGTGGAGGATAGCCAAAAACATTCAGTACTTC
NA	TRBJ1-4	TRBD1	TRBV13	CASSIDRGTEKLFF	TGTGCCAGCAGCATCGACAGGGGGACGGAAAAACTGTTTTTT
NA	TRBJ1-2	NA	TRBV7-2	CASSSATRQTYGYTF	TGTGCCAGCAGCTCCGCAACCCGGCAGACTTATGGCTACACCTTC
NA	TRBJ1-5	NA	TRBV30	CAWREAYGSNQPQHF	TGTGCCTGGAGGGAGGCGTATGGTAGCAATCAGCCCCAGCATTTT
NA	TRBJ2-3	TRBD2	TRBV5-1	CASSSGLAGRSDTQYF	TGCGCCAGCAGCTCGGGACTAGCGGGTAGATCAGATACGCAGTATTTT
few	TRBJ1-2	TRBD1	TRBV7-2	CASSQPGQGIPLYGYTF	TGTGCCAGCAGCCAGCCGGGACAGGGAATTCCCCTCTATGGCTACACCTTC
NA	TRBJ2-3	NA	TRBV5-1	CASSLFGSGTDTQYF	TGCGCCAGCAGCTTGTTTGGTAGTGGCACAGATACGCAGTATTTT
NA	TRBJ1-5	NA	TRBV19	CASSLGLSGNQPQHF	TGTGCCAGTAGTTTGGGACTCTCTGGCAATCAGCCCCAGCATTTT